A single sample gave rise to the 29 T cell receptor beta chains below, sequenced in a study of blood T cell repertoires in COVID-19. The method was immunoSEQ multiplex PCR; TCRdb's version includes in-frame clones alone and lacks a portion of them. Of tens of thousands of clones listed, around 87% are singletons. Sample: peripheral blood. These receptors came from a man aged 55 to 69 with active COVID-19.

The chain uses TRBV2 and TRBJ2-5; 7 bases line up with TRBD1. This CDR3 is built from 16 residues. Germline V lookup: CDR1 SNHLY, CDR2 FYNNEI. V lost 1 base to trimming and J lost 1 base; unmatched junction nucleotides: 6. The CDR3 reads CASSEGAGTVQETQYF. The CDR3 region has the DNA TGTGCCAGCAGTGAAGGGGCCGGGACAGTCCAAGAGACCCAGTACTTC. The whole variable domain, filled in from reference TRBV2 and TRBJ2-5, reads EPEVTQTPSHQVTQMGQEVILRCVPISNHLYFYWYRQILGQKVEFLVSFYNNEISEKSEIFDDQFSVERPDGSNFTLKIRSTKLEDSAMYFCASSEGAGTVQETQYFGPGTRLLVL.

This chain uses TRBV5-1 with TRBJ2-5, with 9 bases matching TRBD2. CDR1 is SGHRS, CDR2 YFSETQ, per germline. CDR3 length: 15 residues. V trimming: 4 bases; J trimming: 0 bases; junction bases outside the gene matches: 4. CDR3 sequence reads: CASSRLADYQETQYF. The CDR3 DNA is TGCGCCAGCAGCCGACTAGCGGACTACCAAGAGACCCAGTACTTC.

The CDR3 nucleotides are TGTGCCAGCAGCGCCCTAGCGAGCTCCTACAATGAGCAGTTCTTC. Translated, it gives CASSALASSYNEQFF. The chain uses TRBV9 and TRBJ2-1; a possible D gene is TRBD2 (6 bases). Looked up from germline, CDR1 is SGDLS and CDR2 is YYNGEE. With 3 bases removed from V and 0 bases from J, the gap between germline ends came to 10 bases. The CDR3 length is 15 residues.

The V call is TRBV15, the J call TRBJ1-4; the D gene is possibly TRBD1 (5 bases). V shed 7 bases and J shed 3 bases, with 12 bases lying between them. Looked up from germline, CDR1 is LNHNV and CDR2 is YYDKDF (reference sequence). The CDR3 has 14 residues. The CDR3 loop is CATMPGRANEKLFF. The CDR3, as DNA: TGTGCCACCATGCCAGGGAGGGCTAATGAAAAACTGTTTTTT. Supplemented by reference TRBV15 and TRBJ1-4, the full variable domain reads DAMVIQNPRYQVTQFGKPVTLSCSQTLNHNVMYWYQQKSSQAPKLLFHYYDKDFNNEADTPDNFQSRRPNTSFCFLDIRSPGLGDTAMYLCATMPGRANEKLFFGSGTQLSVL.

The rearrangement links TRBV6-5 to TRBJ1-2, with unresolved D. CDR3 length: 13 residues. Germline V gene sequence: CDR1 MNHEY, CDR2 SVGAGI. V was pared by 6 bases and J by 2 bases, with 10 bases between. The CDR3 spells CASSATRNYGYTF. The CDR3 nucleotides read TGTGCCAGCAGCGCGACTAGGAACTATGGCTACACCTTC.

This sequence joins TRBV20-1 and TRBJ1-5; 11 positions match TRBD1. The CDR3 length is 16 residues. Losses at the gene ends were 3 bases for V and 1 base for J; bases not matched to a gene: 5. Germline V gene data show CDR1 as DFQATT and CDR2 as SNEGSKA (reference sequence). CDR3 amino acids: CSASLRDRGSNQPQHF. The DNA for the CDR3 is TGCAGTGCTAGTCTCCGGGACAGGGGGAGCAATCAGCCCCAGCATTTT.

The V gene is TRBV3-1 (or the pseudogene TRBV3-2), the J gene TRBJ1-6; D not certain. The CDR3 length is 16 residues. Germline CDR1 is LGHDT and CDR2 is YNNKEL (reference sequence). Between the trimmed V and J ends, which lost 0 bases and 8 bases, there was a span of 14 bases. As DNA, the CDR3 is TGTGCCAGCAGCCAAGATGAGTCGACCAGGCATTCACCCCTCCACTTT. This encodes CASSQDESTRHSPLHF.

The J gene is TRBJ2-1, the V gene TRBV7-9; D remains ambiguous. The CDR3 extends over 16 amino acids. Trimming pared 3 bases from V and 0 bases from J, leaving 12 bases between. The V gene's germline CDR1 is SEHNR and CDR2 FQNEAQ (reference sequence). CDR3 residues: CASSLEQRSSYNEQFF. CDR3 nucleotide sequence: TGTGCCAGCAGCTTGGAGCAGAGGAGCTCCTACAATGAGCAGTTCTTC. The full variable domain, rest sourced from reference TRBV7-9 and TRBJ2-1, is DTGVSQNPRHKITKRGQNVTFRCDPISEHNRLYWYRQTLGQGPEFLTYFQNEAQLEKSRLLSDRFSAERPKGSFSTLEIQRTEQGDSAMYLCASSLEQRSSYNEQFFGPGTRLTVL.

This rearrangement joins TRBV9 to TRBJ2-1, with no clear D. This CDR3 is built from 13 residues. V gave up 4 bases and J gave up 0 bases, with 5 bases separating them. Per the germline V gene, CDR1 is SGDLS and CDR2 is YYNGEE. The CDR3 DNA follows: TGTGCCAGCAGCTTGAGCTCCTACAATGAGCAGTTCTTC. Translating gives CASSLSSYNEQFF.

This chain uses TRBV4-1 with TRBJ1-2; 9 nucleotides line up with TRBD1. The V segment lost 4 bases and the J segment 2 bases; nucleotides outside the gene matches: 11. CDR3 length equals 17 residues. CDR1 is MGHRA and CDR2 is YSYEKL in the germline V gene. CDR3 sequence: CASSRPGTGFQNYGYTF. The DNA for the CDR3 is TGCGCCAGCAGCCGCCCCGGGACAGGGTTCCAAAACTATGGCTACACCTTC.

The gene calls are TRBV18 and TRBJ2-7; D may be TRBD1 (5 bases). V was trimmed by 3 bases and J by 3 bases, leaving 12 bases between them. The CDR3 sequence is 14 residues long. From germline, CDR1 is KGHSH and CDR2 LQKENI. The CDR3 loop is CASSPRDSLYEQYF. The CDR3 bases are TGTGCCAGCTCACCGAGAGACAGCCTCTACGAGCAGTACTTC.

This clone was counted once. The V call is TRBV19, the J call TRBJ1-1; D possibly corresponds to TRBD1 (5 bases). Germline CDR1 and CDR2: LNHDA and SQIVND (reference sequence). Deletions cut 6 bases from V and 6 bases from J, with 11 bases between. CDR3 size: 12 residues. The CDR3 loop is CASRLGGAEAFF. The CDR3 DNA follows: TGTGCCAGTAGACTGGGGGGAGCTGAAGCTTTCTTT.

This chain's CDR3 is CASSLGQGANTGELFF. CDR3 nucleotide sequence: TGTGCCAGCAGCCTGGGGCAGGGGGCCAACACCGGGGAGCTGTTTTTT. The gene calls are TRBV5-5 and TRBJ2-2; TRBD1 matches at 8 bases. J gave up 2 bases and V 4 bases, and 7 bases lay outside the gene matches. The CDR3 loop spans 16 amino acids. Germline V lookup: CDR1 SGHKS, CDR2 YYEKEE (reference sequence).

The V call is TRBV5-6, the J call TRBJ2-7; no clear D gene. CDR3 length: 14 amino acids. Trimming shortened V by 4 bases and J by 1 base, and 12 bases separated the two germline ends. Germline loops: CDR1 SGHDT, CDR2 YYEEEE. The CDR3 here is CASSLLYSSYEQYF. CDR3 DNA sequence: TGTGCCAGCAGCCTGCTCTACTCTTCCTACGAGCAGTACTTC.

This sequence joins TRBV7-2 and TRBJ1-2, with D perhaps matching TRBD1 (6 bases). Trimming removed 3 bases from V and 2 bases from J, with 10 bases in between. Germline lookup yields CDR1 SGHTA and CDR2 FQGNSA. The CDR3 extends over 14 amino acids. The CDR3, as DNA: TGTGCCAGCAGCTTGGGCAGGGGAAACTATGGCTACACCTTC. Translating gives CASSLGRGNYGYTF.

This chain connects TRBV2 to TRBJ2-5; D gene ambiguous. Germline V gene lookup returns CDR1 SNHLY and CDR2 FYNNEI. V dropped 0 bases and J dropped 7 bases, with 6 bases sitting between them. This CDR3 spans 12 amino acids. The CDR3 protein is CASSEAPGTQYF. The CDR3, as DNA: TGTGCCAGCAGTGAAGCGCCCGGGACCCAGTACTTC.

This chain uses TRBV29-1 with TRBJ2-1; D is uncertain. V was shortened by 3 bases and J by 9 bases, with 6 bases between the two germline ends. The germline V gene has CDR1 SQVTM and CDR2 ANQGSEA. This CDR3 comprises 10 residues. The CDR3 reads CSVDLREQFF. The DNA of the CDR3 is TGCAGCGTTGATTTGCGTGAGCAGTTCTTC.

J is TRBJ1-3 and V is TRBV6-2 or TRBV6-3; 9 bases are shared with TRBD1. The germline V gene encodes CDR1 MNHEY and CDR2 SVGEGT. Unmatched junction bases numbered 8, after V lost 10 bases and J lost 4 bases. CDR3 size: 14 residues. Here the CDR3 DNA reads TGTGCCAACAGCCGGACAGGGGTCGGAAACACCATATATTTT. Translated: CANSRTGVGNTIYF.

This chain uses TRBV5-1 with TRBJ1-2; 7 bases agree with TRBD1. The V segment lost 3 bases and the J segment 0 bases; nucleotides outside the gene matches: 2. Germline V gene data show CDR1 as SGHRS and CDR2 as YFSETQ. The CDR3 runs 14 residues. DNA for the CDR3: TGCGCCAGCAGCTCGGGGACAGCTAACTATGGCTACACCTTC. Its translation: CASSSGTANYGYTF. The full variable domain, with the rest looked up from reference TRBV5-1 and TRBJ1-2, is KAGVTQTPRYLIKTRGQQVTLSCSPISGHRSVSWYQQTPGQGLQFLFEYFSETQRNKGNFPGRFSGRQFSNSRSEMNVSTLELGDSALYLCASSSGTANYGYTFGSGTRLTVV.

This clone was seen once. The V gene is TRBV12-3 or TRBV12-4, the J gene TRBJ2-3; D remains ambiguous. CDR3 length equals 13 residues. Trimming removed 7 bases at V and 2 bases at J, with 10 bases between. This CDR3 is CASTPGTTDTQYF. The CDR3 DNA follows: TGTGCCAGCACGCCAGGAACCACAGATACGCAGTATTTT.

The CDR3 spells CAAPLRGFNEKLFF. DNA of the CDR3: TGTGCAGCACCTCTTCGGGGTTTCAATGAAAAACTGTTTTTT. The chain uses TRBV13 and TRBJ1-4; D is unclear. The CDR3 spans 14 residues. Germline assignment: CDR1 PRHDT and CDR2 FYEKMQ (reference sequence).

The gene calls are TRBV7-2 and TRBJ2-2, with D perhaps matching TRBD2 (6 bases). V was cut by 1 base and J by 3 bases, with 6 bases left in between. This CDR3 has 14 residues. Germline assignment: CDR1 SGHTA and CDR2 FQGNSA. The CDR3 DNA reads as TGTGCCAGCAGCTTAGGGGACTACACCGGGGAGCTGTTTTTT. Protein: CASSLGDYTGELFF.

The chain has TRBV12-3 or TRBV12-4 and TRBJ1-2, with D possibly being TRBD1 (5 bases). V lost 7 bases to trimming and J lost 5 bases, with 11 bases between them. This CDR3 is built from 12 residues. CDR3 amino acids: CASNSDSYGYTF. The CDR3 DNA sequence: TGTGCCAGCAATTCCGACAGTTATGGCTACACCTTC.

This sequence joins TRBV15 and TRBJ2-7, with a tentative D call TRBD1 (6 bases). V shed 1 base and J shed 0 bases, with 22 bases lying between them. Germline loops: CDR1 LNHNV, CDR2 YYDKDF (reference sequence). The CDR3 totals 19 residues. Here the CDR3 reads CATSRVRNSDRISSYEQYF. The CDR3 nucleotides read TGTGCCACCAGCAGAGTCCGAAATTCTGACAGGATCTCCTCCTACGAGCAGTACTTC.

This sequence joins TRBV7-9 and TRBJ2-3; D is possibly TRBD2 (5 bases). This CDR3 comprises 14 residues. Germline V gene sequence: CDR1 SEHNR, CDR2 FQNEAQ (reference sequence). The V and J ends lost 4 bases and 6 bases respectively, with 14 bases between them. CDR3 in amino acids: CASSSREVRDTQYF. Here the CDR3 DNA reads TGTGCCAGCAGCTCTCGGGAAGTGCGGGATACGCAGTATTTT.

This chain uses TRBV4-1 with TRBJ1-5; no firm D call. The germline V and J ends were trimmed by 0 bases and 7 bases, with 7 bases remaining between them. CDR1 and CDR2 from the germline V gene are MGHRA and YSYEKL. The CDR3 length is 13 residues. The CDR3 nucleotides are TGCGCCAGCAGCCAAGAGTCTTTCCAGCCCCAGCATTTT. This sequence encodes CASSQESFQPQHF.

The CDR3 here is CASPKPRTSNYGYTF. Written as DNA, the CDR3 is TGTGCCAGCCCCAAGCCCCGTACTTCTAACTATGGCTACACCTTC. The chain carries TRBV21-1 and TRBJ1-2. TRBV21-1 is a documented pseudogene. This CDR3 region has 15 residues.

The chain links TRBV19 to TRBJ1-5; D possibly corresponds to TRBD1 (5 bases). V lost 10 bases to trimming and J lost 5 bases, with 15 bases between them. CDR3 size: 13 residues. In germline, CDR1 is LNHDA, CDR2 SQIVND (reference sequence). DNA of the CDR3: TGTGCCACCTCCCAGCAGGGCCATCAGCCCCAGCATTTT. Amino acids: CATSQQGHQPQHF. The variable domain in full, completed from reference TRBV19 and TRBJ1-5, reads DGGITQSPKYLFRKEGQNVTLSCEQNLNHDAMYWYRQDPGQGLRLIYYSQIVNDFQKGDIAEGYSVSREKKESFPLTVTSAQKNPTAFYLCATSQQGHQPQHFGDGTRLSIL.

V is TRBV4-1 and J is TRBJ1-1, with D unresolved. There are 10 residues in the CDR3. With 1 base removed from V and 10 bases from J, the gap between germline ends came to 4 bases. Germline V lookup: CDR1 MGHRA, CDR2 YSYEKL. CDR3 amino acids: CASSQGRAFF. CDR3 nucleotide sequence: TGCGCCAGCAGCCAAGGTCGAGCTTTCTTT.